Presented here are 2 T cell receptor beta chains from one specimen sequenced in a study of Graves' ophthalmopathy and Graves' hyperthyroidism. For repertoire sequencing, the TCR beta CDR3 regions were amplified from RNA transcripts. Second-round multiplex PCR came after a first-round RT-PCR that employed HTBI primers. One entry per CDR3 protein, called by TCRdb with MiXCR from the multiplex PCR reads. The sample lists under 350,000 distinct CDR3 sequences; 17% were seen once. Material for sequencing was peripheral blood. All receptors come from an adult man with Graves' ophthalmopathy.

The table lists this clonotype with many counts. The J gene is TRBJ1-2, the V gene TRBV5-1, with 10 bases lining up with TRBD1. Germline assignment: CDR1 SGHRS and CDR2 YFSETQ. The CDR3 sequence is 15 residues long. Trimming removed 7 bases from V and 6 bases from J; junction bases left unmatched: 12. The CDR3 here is CASSRAGQGLDGYTF. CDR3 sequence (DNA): TGCGCCAGCTCAAGAGCGGGACAGGGGTTGGATGGCTACACCTTC.

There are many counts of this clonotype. The CDR3 nucleotides read TGTGCCAGCAGTGGACAGCACCGGACCGGCGAGCAGTACTTC. Translated: CASSGQHRTGEQYF. J is TRBJ2-7 and V is TRBV6-1; D is perhaps TRBD1 (5 bases). CDR1 is MNHNS, CDR2 SASEGT, per germline. V was shortened by 4 bases and J by 6 bases, with 16 bases between the two germline ends. The CDR3 length is 14 residues.